The 26 T cell receptor beta chains reported below all come from one sample, sequenced in a study of OX40 agonist ivuxolimab in advanced cancers. Clones were sequenced by immunoSEQ multiplex PCR, and TCRdb holds only the in-frame ones, with some missing. The repertoire holds about 61,000 clones, with about four fifths as singletons. The material sequenced was CD4+ or CD8+ T cells sorted from blood, taken in a trial of the OX40 agonist ivuxolimab. The receptors were sampled from an adult with an advanced solid tumor such as melanoma, head and neck, liver or kidney cancer.

The chain is built from TRBV7-9 and TRBJ1-3; TRBD1 is a possible D gene (6 bases). Germline CDR1 SEHNR, CDR2 FQNEAQ (reference sequence). V was cut by 9 bases and J by 4 bases, with 10 bases left in between. The CDR3 is 12 amino acids. DNA for the CDR3: TGTGCCAGTGGGACATGGGGAAACACCATATATTTT. The encoded protein is CASGTWGNTIYF.

This clone was recorded a few times. The chain uses TRBV29-1 and TRBJ2-1, with 9 bases that match TRBD1. Per germline, CDR1 SQVTM and CDR2 ANQGSEA. Trimming at V came to 6 bases and at J to 4 bases, leaving 7 bases not matched to a gene. This CDR3 spans 14 amino acids. CDR3 sequence (DNA): TGCAGCGTCCTGGGACAGGGACTTTACAATGAGCAGTTCTTC. It translates to CSVLGQGLYNEQFF.

In its sample, this clone was seen once. The chain combines TRBV13 with TRBJ1-2; D may be TRBD1 (6 bases). The V gene lost 5 bases and the J gene lost 2 bases, with 15 bases spanning the gap. There are 15 residues in the CDR3. Germline assignment: CDR1 PRHDT and CDR2 FYEKMQ (reference sequence). CDR3 DNA sequence: TGTGCCAGCAGCACTCGGACAGAACTCAACTATGGCTACACCTTC. It is translated as CASSTRTELNYGYTF.

The genes are TRBV7-8 and TRBJ2-5, with a possible D match to TRBD2 (6 bases). V lost 5 bases, J lost 5 bases, and 15 bases lay in between. Germline V CDR1 and CDR2: SGHVS, FQNEAQ. CDR3 length: 14 residues. CDR3 region: CASSPRTGEETQYF. The CDR3 DNA is TGTGCCAGCAGCCCAAGGACGGGAGAGGAGACCCAGTACTTC.

The chain carries TRBV4-1 and TRBJ1-1, with D perhaps matching TRBD1 (6 bases). The V gene's germline CDR1 is MGHRA and CDR2 YSYEKL. Trimming removed 1 base at V and 6 bases at J, with 12 bases between. The CDR3 has 14 amino acids. CDR3 protein: CASSQGTGSSEAFF. CDR3 coding DNA: TGCGCCAGCAGCCAAGGAACAGGGTCATCTGAAGCTTTCTTT.

This rearrangement joins TRBV5-1 to TRBJ2-1; TRBD2 matches at 8 bases. The CDR3 covers 16 residues. V lost 0 bases and J lost 4; bases outside the gene matches: 6. Per germline, CDR1 SGHRS and CDR2 YFSETQ. This CDR3 reads CASSLERGRHYNEQFF. The CDR3 DNA follows: TGCGCCAGCAGCTTGGAGCGGGGGCGTCATTACAATGAGCAGTTCTTC. Filled out from reference TRBV5-1 and TRBJ2-1, the complete variable domain reads KAGVTQTPRYLIKTRGQQVTLSCSPISGHRSVSWYQQTPGQGLQFLFEYFSETQRNKGNFPGRFSGRQFSNSRSEMNVSTLELGDSALYLCASSLERGRHYNEQFFGPGTRLTVL.

This rearrangement joins TRBV19 to TRBJ2-2, with 13 positions matching TRBD2. V shed 6 bases and J 6 bases; nucleotides not matched to a gene: 4. Germline V CDR1 and CDR2: LNHDA, SQIVND (reference sequence). This CDR3 region has 15 residues. The DNA of the CDR3 is TGTGCCAGTAGCAAGACTAGCGGGAGGTCCGGGGAGCTGTTTTTT. It encodes CASSKTSGRSGELFF.

The V and J genes are TRBV11-2 and TRBJ2-7, with TRBD2 identical over 13 bases. This CDR3 has 15 amino acids. With V trimmed by 4 bases and J by 7 bases, 7 bases remained unmatched. Germline V CDR1 and CDR2: SGHAT, FQNNGV. CDR3 in amino acids: CASSSGLAGAREQYF. Written as DNA, the CDR3 is TGTGCCAGCAGCTCCGGACTAGCGGGAGCACGGGAGCAGTACTTC.

A single count supports this clone. The rearrangement links TRBV5-8 to TRBJ2-5; D unclear. The CDR3 totals 17 residues. Trimming stripped 2 bases from V and 4 bases from J, with 21 bases between. CDR1 is SGHTS, CDR2 YDEGEE, per germline. The CDR3 bases are TGTGCCAGCAGCTTATATTCGGGTCGCTCTAGAGGAGAGACCCAGTACTTC. It encodes CASSLYSGRSRGETQYF.

This chain links TRBV6-5 with TRBJ1-2, with 12 bases identical to TRBD1. V lost 6 bases, J lost 5 bases, and 7 bases stayed unmatched. This CDR3 has 15 residues. Looked up from germline, CDR1 is MNHEY and CDR2 is SVGAGI. CDR3: CASRPGTGGWYGYTF. CDR3 coding DNA: TGTGCCAGCAGACCAGGGACAGGGGGCTGGTATGGCTACACCTTC.

As concerns this clone: The same CDR3 is also encoded by other DNA sequences in this sample. The chain links TRBV7-8 to TRBJ2-7; no firm D call. CDR1 and CDR2 (germline): SGHVS, FQNEAQ. The CDR3 covers 14 residues. The germline V and J ends were trimmed by 1 base and 0 bases, with 7 bases remaining between them. Written as DNA, the CDR3 is TGTGCCAGCAGCTTAGGACGCCTCTCCTACGAGCAGTACTTC. Translation: CASSLGRLSYEQYF.

The chain carries TRBV19 and TRBJ2-7; D is unclear. From germline, CDR1 is LNHDA and CDR2 SQIVND (reference sequence). Deletions cut 3 bases from V and 1 base from J, with 10 bases between. The CDR3 length is 14 residues. The CDR3, as DNA: TGTGCCAGTAGTATGGCGAGGCGGTCCTACGAGCAGTACTTC. It translates to CASSMARRSYEQYF.

V and J are TRBV25-1 and TRBJ2-5; D is uncertain. The CDR3 is 12 residues long. Germline V lookup: CDR1 MGHDK, CDR2 SYGVNS. V was trimmed by 1 base and J by 3 bases, leaving 3 bases between them. For the CDR3, the DNA is TGTGCCAGCAGTGAATTCGAAGAGACCCAGTACTTC. Translation gives CASSEFEETQYF.

As regards this clone: The sample contains more than one DNA sequence encoding this CDR3. The chain employs TRBV7-2 and TRBJ2-7; D uncertain. The CDR3 is made up of 14 amino acids. Per the germline V gene, CDR1 is SGHTA and CDR2 is FQGNSA. V gave up 1 base and J gave up 0 bases, with 7 bases separating them. CDR3 nucleotide sequence: TGTGCCAGCAGCTTAGGCCCCTCCTCCTACGAGCAGTACTTC. Residues: CASSLGPSSYEQYF. Complete variable domain (other parts from reference TRBV7-2 and TRBJ2-7): GAGVSQSPSNKVTEKGKDVELRCDPISGHTALYWYRQSLGQGLEFLIYFQGNSAPDKSGLPSDRFSAERTGGSVSTLTIQRTQQEDSAVYLCASSLGPSSYEQYFGPGTRLTVT.

The rearrangement joins TRBV5-1 to TRBJ2-1; a possible D gene is TRBD2 (6 bases). V was shortened by 3 bases and J by 5 bases, with 15 bases between the two germline ends. The CDR3 contains 15 residues. Germline CDR1 is SGHRS and CDR2 is YFSETQ. CDR3 DNA: TGCGCCAGCAGCTCCACCGGGACTTCCGACAATGAGCAGTTCTTC. This sequence encodes CASSSTGTSDNEQFF. The complete variable domain, with remaining parts taken from reference TRBV5-1 and TRBJ2-1, reads KAGVTQTPRYLIKTRGQQVTLSCSPISGHRSVSWYQQTPGQGLQFLFEYFSETQRNKGNFPGRFSGRQFSNSRSEMNVSTLELGDSALYLCASSSTGTSDNEQFFGPGTRLTVL.

The CDR3 loop is CASSLSMGGDTQYF. CDR3 nucleotide sequence: TGTGCCAGCAGTTTATCCATGGGGGGAGATACGCAGTATTTT. The chain joins TRBV28 to TRBJ2-3; a possible D gene is TRBD2 (6 bases). V gave up 1 base and J gave up 5 bases, with 10 bases separating them. This CDR3 region has 14 residues. CDR1 and CDR2 (germline): MDHEN, SYDVKM.

The rearrangement joins TRBV6-1 to TRBJ2-5; D uncertain. Trimming left V 5 bases short and J 5 bases short, with 9 bases between. The length of the CDR3 is 12 residues. Germline assignment: CDR1 MNHNS and CDR2 SASEGT. In DNA form, the CDR3 reads TGTGCCAGCAGTTCCTCGCGGGAGACCCAGTACTTC. Translation gives CASSSSRETQYF.

Turning to this clone: One junction end does not reproduce the germline sequence, and a read error may be involved. This chain joins TRBV28 and TRBJ1-2; D may be TRBD1 (5 bases). This CDR3 is built from 16 residues. Germline assignment: CDR1 MDHEN and CDR2 SYDVKM. The CDR3 nucleotides read TGTGCCGGCAGCGCTTCCCCAGGACCCCAGGGCTATGGCTACACCTTC. Translating gives CAGSASPGPQGYGYTF.

This clone was seen only once. The V call is TRBV6-4, the J call TRBJ1-1; a possible D gene is TRBD1 (5 bases). This CDR3 has 14 amino acids. CDR1 and CDR2 (germline): MRHNA, SNTAGT. V shed 6 bases and J shed 2 bases, with 13 bases lying between them. The CDR3 loop reads CASSPRGINTEAFF. The CDR3, as DNA: TGTGCCAGCAGCCCTCGGGGCATCAACACTGAAGCTTTCTTT.

The chain couples TRBV19 to TRBJ2-3; TRBD2 is a possible D gene (6 bases). The CDR3 spans 14 residues. Germline-derived CDR1 and CDR2 are LNHDA and SQIVND (reference sequence). The V end was cut by 6 bases, the J end by 3 bases, with 13 bases between. CDR3 nucleotides: TGTGCCAGTAGGGCCGGGAGAGAAACAGATACGCAGTATTTT. This codes for CASRAGRETDTQYF.

The V gene is TRBV4-3, the J gene TRBJ2-4, with D possibly matching TRBD2 (5 bases). V was clipped by 3 bases and J by 5 bases, with 14 bases between them. Germline assignment: CDR1 LGHNA and CDR2 YSLEER. This CDR3 region has 15 residues. The CDR3 nucleotides read TGCGCCAGCAGCCAGACAAACCGGGGTCAAAACATTCAGTACTTC. Amino acids: CASSQTNRGQNIQYF.

The chain couples TRBV7-9 to TRBJ1-2; D perhaps matches TRBD1 (5 bases). The CDR3 consists of 13 residues. Germline CDR1 reads SEHNR; CDR2 reads FQNEAQ (reference sequence). V lost 4 bases and J 7 bases, leaving 13 bases between the germline ends. Here the CDR3 reads CASSWGTDRGYTF. DNA for the CDR3: TGTGCCAGCAGCTGGGGCACTGATCGTGGCTACACCTTC.

V gene TRBV10-1 combines with J gene TRBJ2-1; 10 positions agree with TRBD1. Trimming at V came to 0 bases and at J to 7 bases, leaving 3 bases not matched to a gene. CDR1 is WNHNN and CDR2 is SYGVQD in the germline V gene (reference sequence). The CDR3 is 15 residues long. This CDR3 reads CASSESLDRGNEQFF. Written as DNA, the CDR3 is TGCGCCAGCAGTGAGTCCTTGGACAGGGGGAATGAGCAGTTCTTC.

This clone appeared a few times. The chain has TRBV7-2 and TRBJ2-3; D remains ambiguous. CDR3 size: 13 residues. Germline V gene sequence: CDR1 SGHTA, CDR2 FQGNSA. Deletions cut 5 bases from V and 2 bases from J, with 8 bases between. CDR3 protein: CASSLQDTDTQYF. CDR3 nucleotides: TGTGCCAGCAGCCTCCAGGACACAGATACGCAGTATTTT.

The chain is built from TRBV6-6 and TRBJ2-7, with unresolved D. There are 16 residues in the CDR3. V lost 5 bases to trimming and J lost 3 bases, with 20 bases between them. Germline CDR1 MNHNY, CDR2 SVGAGI (reference sequence). This CDR3 reads CASSLTDPRESYEQYF. CDR3 nucleotide sequence: TGTGCCAGCAGTCTAACGGACCCCCGAGAGAGCTACGAGCAGTACTTC.

J is TRBJ2-5 and V is TRBV6-5; 7 nucleotides match TRBD2. CDR1 is MNHEY, CDR2 SVGAGI, per germline. The V gene end was trimmed by 1 base and the J gene end by 7 bases; junction bases not matched to a gene: 9. This CDR3 comprises 15 residues. This chain's CDR3 is CASSYFSPGGGTQYF. DNA of the CDR3: TGTGCCAGCAGTTACTTCTCCCCGGGAGGTGGGACCCAGTACTTC.